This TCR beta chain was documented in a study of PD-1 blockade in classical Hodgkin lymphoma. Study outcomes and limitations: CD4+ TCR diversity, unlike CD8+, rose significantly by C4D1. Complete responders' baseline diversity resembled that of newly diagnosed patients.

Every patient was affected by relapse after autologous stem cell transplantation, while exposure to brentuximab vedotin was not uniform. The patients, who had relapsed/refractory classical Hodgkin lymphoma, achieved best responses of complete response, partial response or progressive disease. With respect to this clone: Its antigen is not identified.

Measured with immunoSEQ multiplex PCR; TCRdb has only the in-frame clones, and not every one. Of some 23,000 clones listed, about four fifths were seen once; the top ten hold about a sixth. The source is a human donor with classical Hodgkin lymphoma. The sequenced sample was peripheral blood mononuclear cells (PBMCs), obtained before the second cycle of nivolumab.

The CDR3 DNA follows: TGCGCCAGCAGTGAGGGGGGGGCTGCCGATACGCAGTATTTT. It is translated as CASSEGGAADTQYF. This rearrangement joins TRBV10-1 to TRBJ2-3, with D perhaps TRBD2 (7 bases). This CDR3 region has 14 residues. Germline CDR1 WNHNN, CDR2 SYGVQD (reference sequence). V lost 2 bases and J lost 6, with 12 bases in between.